This TCR beta chain was identified in a study of blood T cell repertoires in COVID-19. The sample holds a few counts of this clone. The table came from immunoSEQ multiplex PCR; TCRdb's copy has only in-frame clones and leaves some out. Of hundreds of thousands of clones in the sample, 87% were seen once. The sample comprised PBMCs or T cells enriched from blood (not recorded which). The receptor was derived from a woman aged 45-65 years who had recovered from COVID-19.

CDR3 loop: CASRAGQGGQPQHF. CDR3 nucleotide sequence: TGTGCCAGCAGAGCCGGACAGGGAGGCCAGCCCCAGCATTTT. The chain uses TRBV2 and TRBJ1-5; 8 bases line up with TRBD1. The J segment lost 7 bases and the V segment lost 6 bases, leaving 8 bases of the junction unmatched. Germline V gene data show CDR1 as SNHLY and CDR2 as FYNNEI. The CDR3 totals 14 residues. Full variable domain (rest looked up from reference TRBV2 and TRBJ1-5): EPEVTQTPSHQVTQMGQEVILRCVPISNHLYFYWYRQILGQKVEFLVSFYNNEISEKSEIFDDQFSVERPDGSNFTLKIRSTKLEDSAMYFCASRAGQGGQPQHFGDGTRLSIL.